This TCR beta chain was recovered during a study of human T cells and chemical hapten exposure. Study-level results: Versus controls, expanded TCRs had significantly more large CDR3 similarity clusters.

This clonotype was detected only a few times. No antigen is known for it. Time point given: patch test 3, about 24 weeks after DPC sensitization. Specified treatment: therapeutic diphenylcyclopropenone sensitization with weekly scalp DPC. TCRdb reprocessed the RACE reads via MiXCR and lists one record per CDR3 protein. The sample lists 130,000 or so distinct CDR3 sequences; around 10% were seen once. The source material was whole blood, sampled in connection with sensitization to the hapten diphenylcyclopropenone (DPC). The TCR was taken from a woman between 45 and 65 years old with alopecia areata. Some clones in this sample may be carry-over from other donors' samples.

The CDR3, as DNA: TGTGCCAGCACCATAAGTCCGGGGTACGAGCAGTACTTC. This gives the protein CASTISPGYEQYF. J is TRBJ2-7 and V is TRBV12-3 or TRBV12-4; perhaps TRBD2 as D (5 bases). The CDR3 runs 13 residues. V was trimmed by 7 bases and J by 4 bases, leaving 14 bases between them.